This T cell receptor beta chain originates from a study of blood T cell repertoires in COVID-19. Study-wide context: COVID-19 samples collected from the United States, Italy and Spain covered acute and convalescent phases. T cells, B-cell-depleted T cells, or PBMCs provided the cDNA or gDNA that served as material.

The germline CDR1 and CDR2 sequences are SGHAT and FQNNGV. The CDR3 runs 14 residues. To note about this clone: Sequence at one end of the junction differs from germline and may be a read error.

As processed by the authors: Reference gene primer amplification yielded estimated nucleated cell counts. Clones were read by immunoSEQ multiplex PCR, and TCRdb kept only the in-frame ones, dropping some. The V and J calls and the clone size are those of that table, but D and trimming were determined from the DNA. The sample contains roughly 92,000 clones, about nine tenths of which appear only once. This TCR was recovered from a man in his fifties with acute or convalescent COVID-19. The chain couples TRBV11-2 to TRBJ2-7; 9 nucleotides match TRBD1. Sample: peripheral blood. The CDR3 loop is CASSYGTGSRGGDF. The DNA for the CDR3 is TGTGCCAGCAGCTACGGGACAGGGTCTCGTGGTGGGGACTTC. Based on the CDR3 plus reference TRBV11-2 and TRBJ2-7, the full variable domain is EAGVAQSPRYKIIEKRQSVAFWCNPISGHATLYWYQQILGQGPKLLIQFQNNGVVDDSQLPKDRFSAERLKGVDSTLKIQPAKLEDSAVYLCASSYGTGSRGGDFGPGTRLTVT.